Below, one T cell receptor (beta chain) is given with its context. This CDR3 comprises 12 residues. Trimming took off 5 bases at V and 6 bases at J, with 8 bases between the two ends. Per the germline V gene, CDR1 is MNHEY and CDR2 is SMNVEV (reference sequence). This sample was included in a study of Ad26.COV2.S vaccination and SARS-CoV-2 variants. On the study more broadly: This donor came from the COV1001 trial of Ad26.COV2.S. The vaccine Ad26.COV2.S was put into the muscle once, or twice with 56 days between.

Method: immunoSEQ multiplex PCR; TCRdb's copy keeps in-frame clones and lacks some. The data contain about 440,000 clones, around 90% of them singletons. The treatment is: 15 to 20 received Ad26.COV2.S at low or high dose, single or two shots; 5 received placebo; per-sample allocation not given. At day 63 after the first vaccine or placebo injection, samples were drawn. The material was peripheral blood, obtained in a trial of Ad26.COV2.S vaccine versus placebo. This rearrangement joins TRBV27 to TRBJ2-1; D unclear. The sequence was obtained from a person between 18 and 65 years old who received the Ad26.COV2.S COVID-19 vaccine or a placebo. CDR3 sequence: CASSTQSNEQFF. As DNA, the CDR3 is TGTGCCAGCAGTACTCAGAGCAATGAGCAGTTCTTC.